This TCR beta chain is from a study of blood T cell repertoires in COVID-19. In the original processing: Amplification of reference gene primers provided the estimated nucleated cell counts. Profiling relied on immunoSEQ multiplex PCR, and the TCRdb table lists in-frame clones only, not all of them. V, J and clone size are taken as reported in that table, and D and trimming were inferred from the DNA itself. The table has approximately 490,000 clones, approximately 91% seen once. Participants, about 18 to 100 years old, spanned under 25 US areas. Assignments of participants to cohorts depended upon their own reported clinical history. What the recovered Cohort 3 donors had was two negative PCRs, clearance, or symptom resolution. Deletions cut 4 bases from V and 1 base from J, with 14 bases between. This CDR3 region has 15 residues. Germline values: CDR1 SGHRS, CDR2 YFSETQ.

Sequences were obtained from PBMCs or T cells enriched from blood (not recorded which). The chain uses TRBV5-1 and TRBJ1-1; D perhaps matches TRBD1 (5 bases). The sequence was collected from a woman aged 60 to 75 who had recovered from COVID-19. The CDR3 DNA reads TGCGCCAGCAGCCCGACGGGACTAAGGAACACTGAAGCTTTCTTT. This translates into CASSPTGLRNTEAFF. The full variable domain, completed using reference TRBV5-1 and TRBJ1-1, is KAGVTQTPRYLIKTRGQQVTLSCSPISGHRSVSWYQQTPGQGLQFLFEYFSETQRNKGNFPGRFSGRQFSNSRSEMNVSTLELGDSALYLCASSPTGLRNTEAFFGQGTRLTVV.